This entry features one TCR beta chain sequence. Its target is unknown. TCRdb's copy holds only in-frame clones and misses some; the assay was immunoSEQ multiplex PCR. The table includes over 150,000 clones, 85% to 95% detected once. The data were obtained in a study of T cell responses to AZD1222 COVID-19 vaccine. In the study overall: Second-dose recipients at about 4 or about 12 weeks were treated as one pooled group.

V shed 5 bases and J shed 8 bases, with 21 bases lying between them. Germline V CDR1 and CDR2: SGHAT, FQNNGV. The CDR3 has 15 residues. Study-level findings and limits: Dominant at 160-218 and 743-854, vaccine-associated CD4 TCRs also spanned spike. Scientists sampled the repertoires only once the peak T cell response had passed.

This clonotype was obtained from an adult in good health. Sequenced here: peripheral blood, sampled on day 0 of AZD1222 vaccination. V usage is TRBV11-2 and J usage is TRBJ1-2, with D possibly matching TRBD1 (5 bases). In nucleotides, the CDR3 is TGTGCCAGCAGCCTGCTCCGGGGGAGCGCCGAGGGCTACACCTTC. Translating gives CASSLLRGSAEGYTF.